This is a list of T cell receptor beta chains from one sample in a study of blood T cell repertoires in COVID-19. Some clones are missing from TCRdb's copy, which holds only in-frame ones; the method was immunoSEQ multiplex PCR. The sample holds about 400,000 clones, roughly 90% seen once. Sequenced material: PBMCs or T cells enriched from blood (not recorded which). The receptors were sampled from a woman younger than 45 with acute COVID-19. Each CDR3 is given with its conserved first and last residue. A D gene is named only where the DNA matches it firmly. Only part of the rows carry a size: once, few, many, or a class if the clone is expanded.

d_call	v_call	clone_size	cdr3_length	j_call	cdr3_nt	cdr3_aa
-	TRBV19	-	14	TRBJ1-6	TGTGCCAGTAGCACCAGCAGGGAAGCATCACCCCTCCACTTT	CASSTSREASPLHF
TRBD1	TRBV2	-	14	TRBJ2-7	TGTGCCAGCAGCACCGGGACAGGGAGTTACGAGCAGTACTTC	CASSTGTGSYEQYF
-	TRBV4-2	-	15	TRBJ1-2	TGTGCCAGCAGCCAAGATCTCCTTGCTAACTATGGCTACACCTTC	CASSQDLLANYGYTF
-	TRBV7-2	-	13	TRBJ2-7	TGTGCCAGCAGTAAACAGGTACTCTACGAGCAGTACTTC	CASSKQVLYEQYF
-	TRBV9	-	14	TRBJ1-3	TGTGCCAGCAGCTCCCTGGGCCCTGGAAACACCATATATTTT	CASSSLGPGNTIYF
-	TRBV2	-	14	TRBJ1-1	TGTGCCAGCAGGCCCGCGGGGGGTTACACTGAAGCTTTCTTT	CASRPAGGYTEAFF
TRBD1	TRBV2	once	15	TRBJ1-4	TGTGCCAGCAGTCTAACAGGGGGCTTTAATGAAAAACTGTTTTTT	CASSLTGGFNEKLFF
TRBD1	TRBV5-5	-	18	TRBJ1-1	TGTGCCAGCAGCTTGAGGCCTAGAGCGGGACAGGGGAACACTGAAGCTTTCTTT	CASSLRPRAGQGNTEAFF
-	TRBV12-3/TRBV12-4	once	13	TRBJ1-1	TGTGCCAGCAGTTTAGAGGGGGGGACTGAAGCTTTCTTT	CASSLEGGTEAFF
-	TRBV2	-	12	TRBJ1-1	TGTGCCAGCAGGGAAACAACCCTTGAAGCTTTCTTT	CASRETTLEAFF
-	TRBV4-3	-	15	TRBJ1-1	TGCGCCAGCAGCTCTGGAGCCGGAGGGAGCACTGAAGCTTTCTTT	CASSSGAGGSTEAFF
TRBD2	TRBV7-3	-	15	TRBJ2-1	TGTGCCAGCAGCTTAGAGCGGGGGCCCTACAATGAGCAGTTCTTC	CASSLERGPYNEQFF
-	TRBV9	-	12	TRBJ2-2	TGTGCCAGCAGCGTGGGGAGCGGGGAGCTGTTTTTT	CASSVGSGELFF
-	TRBV5-6	-	12	TRBJ2-2	TGTGCCAGCAGCCTGAACACCGGGGAGCTGTTTTTT	CASSLNTGELFF
TRBD1	TRBV19	-	15	TRBJ2-3	TGTGCCAGTAGTTGGTCAGGGGGTCCTACAGATACGCAGTATTTT	CASSWSGGPTDTQYF
TRBD1	TRBV5-1	few	15	TRBJ2-2	TGCGCCAGCAGAAACCGGACAGGGGGCCCCGGGGAGCTGTTTTTT	CASRNRTGGPGELFF
TRBD2	TRBV7-3	-	15	TRBJ2-3	TGTGCCAGCAGCCCGGGCGGGGGGAGCACAGATACGCAGTATTTT	CASSPGGGSTDTQYF
TRBD2	TRBV5-1	-	14	TRBJ2-7	TGCGCCAGCAGCTTACGCGGGGGTTCCTACGAGCAGTACTTC	CASSLRGGSYEQYF
-	TRBV6-5	-	14	TRBJ1-6	TGTGCCAGCAGTTACTCGACATTGAGTTCACCCCTCCACTTT	CASSYSTLSSPLHF
TRBD1	TRBV14	once	15	TRBJ2-3	TGTGCCAGCAGCCGCCCGGGACAGGGAACAGATACGCAGTATTTT	CASSRPGQGTDTQYF
-	TRBV5-2	-	24	TRBJ1-3	TGTGCCAGCAACTTCTCCCCGACCCCTGACGGAAAGGTCCACTACCCTGACTCTGGAAACACCATATATTTT	CASNFSPTPDGKVHYPDSGNTIYF
TRBD1	TRBV24-1	once	14	TRBJ2-1	TGTGCCACCAGTGACACCAGGGGGCTGAATGAGCAGTTCTTC	CATSDTRGLNEQFF
-	TRBV24-1	-	14	TRBJ2-7	TGTGCCACCAGTAACCCGGGGAAAGACTACGAGCAGTACTTC	CATSNPGKDYEQYF
-	TRBV3-1/TRBV3-2	-	15	TRBJ2-1	TGTGCCAGCAGCCATATCGTAGTCGTTCGGAATGAGCAGTTCTTC	CASSHIVVVRNEQFF
TRBD2	TRBV6-2/TRBV6-3	-	18	TRBJ2-1	TGTGCCAGCAGTTACTCGAAGGCTAGCGGAGGAATCTACAATGAGCAGTTCTTC	CASSYSKASGGIYNEQFF
-	TRBV10-3	-	15	TRBJ2-1	TGTGCCATCAGGCCCCAGGGGAGCTCCTACAATGAGCAGTTCTTC	CAIRPQGSSYNEQFF
-	TRBV5-6	-	13	TRBJ1-1	TGTGCCAGCAGCAGGGGGTTGAACACTGAAGCTTTCTTT	CASSRGLNTEAFF
TRBD1	TRBV3-1/TRBV3-2	once	15	TRBJ2-1	TGTGCCAGCAGCCAGGGGACAGGGTCCTACAATGAGCAGTTCTTC	CASSQGTGSYNEQFF
TRBD2	TRBV7-2	-	15	TRBJ2-5	TGTGCCAGCAGCTTAGGCCGGACTAGCTTGGAGACCCAGTACTTC	CASSLGRTSLETQYF
-	TRBV7-6	-	16	TRBJ1-5	TGTGCCAGCAGCCCCGGTGGGGGGCGGGAGGGTCAGCCCCAGCATTTT	CASSPGGGREGQPQHF
-	TRBV24-1	once	14	TRBJ1-3	TGTGCCACCAGTAGTACAGGCTCTGGAAACACCATATATTTT	CATSSTGSGNTIYF
TRBD1	TRBV7-8	-	19	TRBJ1-2	TGTGCCAGCAGCTCCCCCGGGACAGGGACTCGGGCTAATGGCTATGGCTACACCTTC	CASSSPGTGTRANGYGYTF
TRBD1	TRBV2	-	13	TRBJ1-5	TGTGCCAGCAGTCTGGACAGGGAGCAGCCCCAGCATTTT	CASSLDREQPQHF
TRBD1	TRBV19	few	17	TRBJ2-6	TGTGCCAGTAGTTTGACAGGGGGCCCGACTGGGGCCAACGTCCTGACTTTC	CASSLTGGPTGANVLTF
-	TRBV5-1	-	17	TRBJ1-4	TGCGCCAGCAGCTTGGGCGTCTCCAGACAGTTTAATGAAAAACTGTTTTTT	CASSLGVSRQFNEKLFF
-	TRBV2	-	13	TRBJ1-5	TGTGCCAGCAGTGGGCAGGGTTTCCAGCCCCAGCATTTT	CASSGQGFQPQHF
-	TRBV28	few	13	TRBJ2-7	TGTGCCAGCAGCCAGACAGACAGGTACGAGCAGTACTTC	CASSQTDRYEQYF
-	TRBV4-2	-	14	TRBJ2-7	TGTGCCAGCAGCCAAGAGGTGGAGGGGACCGAGCAGTACTTC	CASSQEVEGTEQYF
TRBD1	TRBV3-1/TRBV3-2	-	13	TRBJ1-2	TGTGCCAGCAGCCGGGGACAGGGCTCGACCTACACCTTC	CASSRGQGSTYTF
-	TRBV24-1	-	12	TRBJ1-4	TGTGCCACCAGTCGAGGGAACGACAAACTGTTTTTT	CATSRGNDKLFF
-	TRBV10-2	-	15	TRBJ1-1	TGCGCCAGCACCGAGGAAGTCTCCGGGAAAACTGAAGCTTTCTTT	CASTEEVSGKTEAFF